This T cell receptor beta chain was sequenced for a study of blood T cell repertoires in COVID-19. Background on the study: COVID-19 samples, acute and convalescent, were from the United States, Italy and Spain. PBMCs, B-cell-depleted T cells, or T cells were the source of the cDNA or gDNA that made up the material.

Original methodology: From reference gene primer amplification, estimates of nucleated cell counts were derived. The assay was immunoSEQ multiplex PCR, and TCRdb's table has in-frame clones only and misses some. V and J calls and clone size are given by that table; D and trimming were obtained from the DNA. The sample has over 95,000 clones; 75% to 90% are singletons. The length of the CDR3 is 13 residues. Trimming left V 5 bases short and J 8 bases short, with 15 bases between. Germline V gene data show CDR1 as SGHVS and CDR2 as FNYEAQ. This TCR derives from a human donor with acute or convalescent COVID-19. The donor label of this sample is uncertain. The J gene is TRBJ1-2, the V gene TRBV7-6, with D perhaps TRBD1 (5 bases). Sequencing was done on a sample of peripheral blood. The CDR3 sequence is CASSPRQGSGYTF. Written as DNA, the CDR3 is TGTGCCAGCAGCCCCCGCCAGGGTAGCGGCTACACCTTC.